These 27 T cell receptor beta chains share one sample of origin, sequenced in a study of cytomegalovirus exposure and HLA in healthy donors. Primers included in the PCR were 60 Vbeta and 13 Jbeta primers. Only in-frame clones appear in the TCRdb table, and some are missing; sequencing was by immunoSEQ multiplex PCR. The profile covers around 130,000 clones, with roughly 70% appearing a single time and roughly 3.1% taken by the ten largest. Material for sequencing was PBMCs. The receptors were gathered from a man aged 25-45 years in good health and CMV-seronegative.

The chain uses TRBV4-1 and TRBJ2-3; 8 bases align to TRBD2. Germline V gene lookup returns CDR1 MGHRA and CDR2 YSYEKL. CDR3 size: 15 residues. Trimming removed 3 bases from V and 5 bases from J; junction bases left unmatched: 7. The DNA for the CDR3 is TGCGCCAGCAGCCAGGACAGCGGGGGTCTAGATACGCAGTATTTT. It codes for CASSQDSGGLDTQYF.

In its sample, this clone was seen once. The chain is built from TRBV7-9 and TRBJ1-4; 7 bases map to TRBD1. Germline CDR1 and CDR2: SEHNR and FQNEAQ (reference sequence). The CDR3 contains 14 residues. The J segment lost 5 bases and the V segment lost 4 bases, leaving 4 bases of the junction unmatched. CDR3 nucleotide sequence: TGTGCCAGCAGCTACCGACAGGGAAATGAAAAACTGTTTTTT. It yields the protein CASSYRQGNEKLFF.

The V gene is TRBV29-1, the J gene TRBJ1-3; a possible D gene is TRBD1 (5 bases). Trimming took 4 bases from V and 0 from J, leaving 16 bases between them. This CDR3 region has 16 residues. The germline CDR1 and CDR2 sequences are SQVTM and ANQGSEA. The CDR3 spells CSVGEDGDHSGNTIYF. The CDR3 DNA sequence: TGCAGCGTTGGGGAGGATGGGGACCACTCTGGAAACACCATATATTTT.

This clone was found once. The chain combines TRBV5-4 with TRBJ2-5, with D possibly being TRBD2 (5 bases). The CDR3 loop spans 15 amino acids. Germline V gene data show CDR1 as SGHNT and CDR2 as YYREEE (reference sequence). Trimming removed 1 base at V and 1 base at J, with 11 bases between. Here the CDR3 reads CASSLNTRFQETQYF. The CDR3 nucleotides read TGTGCCAGCAGCTTGAACACTAGATTCCAAGAGACCCAGTACTTC.

This chain joins TRBV5-1 and TRBJ2-1; tentatively, D is TRBD1 (6 bases). This CDR3 is 13 amino acids long. Trimming removed 4 bases from V and 6 bases from J, with 11 bases in between. Looked up from germline, CDR1 is SGHRS and CDR2 is YFSETQ. CDR3 sequence reads: CASSDSGVNEQFF. CDR3 DNA: TGCGCCAGCAGCGATTCAGGGGTCAATGAGCAGTTCTTC.

V gene TRBV29-1 combines with J gene TRBJ2-2, with 8 positions matching TRBD2. V lost 3 bases, J lost 4 bases, and 1 base stayed unmatched. This CDR3 has 13 amino acids. Germline loops: CDR1 SQVTM, CDR2 ANQGSEA. The CDR3, as DNA: TGCAGCGTTGAGAGCGGGAGCACCGGGGAGCTGTTTTTT. Encoded protein: CSVESGSTGELFF.

This clone was picked up a small number of times. V is TRBV5-5 and J is TRBJ2-2; TRBD2 might be the D (5 bases). Germline V gives CDR1 SGHKS, CDR2 YYEKEE (reference sequence). This CDR3 comprises 18 residues. V lost 0 bases, J lost 2 bases, and 17 bases lay in between. The CDR3 DNA reads TGTGCCAGCAGCTTGGTTTTCACAACTAGGTATAACACCGGGGAGCTGTTTTTT. This gives the protein CASSLVFTTRYNTGELFF.

V and J are TRBV6-5 and TRBJ2-7, with D uncertain. The germline gives CDR1 MNHEY, CDR2 SVGAGI. CDR3 length equals 13 residues. Trimming cost V 7 bases and J 3 bases, with 13 bases left between them. CDR3 bases: TGTGCCAGCATGAGAAGTCGCGACTACGAGCAGTACTTC. Residues: CASMRSRDYEQYF.

The genes are TRBV5-1 and TRBJ2-7; 9 bases map to TRBD1. Unmatched junction bases numbered 20, after V lost 1 base and J lost 3 bases. The germline V gene encodes CDR1 SGHRS and CDR2 YFSETQ. This CDR3 has 20 residues. The CDR3 loop reads CASSLLWGQGVSQDYYEQYF. Written as DNA, the CDR3 is TGCGCCAGCAGCTTGTTGTGGGGACAGGGCGTTTCCCAGGATTACTACGAGCAGTACTTC. The full variable domain, completed using reference TRBV5-1 and TRBJ2-7, is KAGVTQTPRYLIKTRGQQVTLSCSPISGHRSVSWYQQTPGQGLQFLFEYFSETQRNKGNFPGRFSGRQFSNSRSEMNVSTLELGDSALYLCASSLLWGQGVSQDYYEQYFGPGTRLTVT.

V and J are TRBV5-1 and TRBJ1-5; maybe TRBD1 (5 bases). The CDR3 extends over 14 amino acids. V was pared by 2 bases and J by 4 bases, with 10 bases between. Germline V CDR1 and CDR2: SGHRS, YFSETQ. The CDR3 here is CASSFGHPNQPQHF. In nucleotides, the CDR3 is TGCGCCAGCAGCTTCGGACACCCGAATCAGCCCCAGCATTTT.

This sequence joins TRBV7-2 and TRBJ2-7; 10 nucleotides align to TRBD2. V shed 5 bases, J shed 2 bases, and the junction held 6 bases outside the gene matches. The CDR3 runs to 15 residues. The germline V gene has CDR1 SGHTA and CDR2 FQGNSA. CDR3 protein: CASSGDTSGTYEQYF. CDR3 nucleotide sequence: TGTGCCAGCAGCGGTGACACTAGCGGGACCTACGAGCAGTACTTC.

The CDR3 sequence is CASSQDRLAGGQGETQYF. CDR3 in DNA: TGCGCCAGCAGCCAAGACCGGCTAGCGGGGGGGCAGGGAGAGACCCAGTACTTC. The chain links TRBV4-1 to TRBJ2-5, with 12 positions matching TRBD2. Germline CDR1 MGHRA, CDR2 YSYEKL. Germline trimming cut 0 bases from V and 4 bases from J; bases unmatched to any gene: 9. The CDR3 sequence is 18 residues long.

The chain uses TRBV4-3 and TRBJ2-3; weak D call: TRBD1 (6 bases). CDR3 length: 14 amino acids. The germline CDR1 and CDR2 sequences are LGHNA and YSLEER. V lost 0 bases and J 6 bases, leaving 10 bases between the germline ends. The CDR3 DNA is TGCGCCAGCAGCCAAGAAGGGGGTGGGGATACGCAGTATTTT. This codes for CASSQEGGGDTQYF.

The chain joins TRBV28 to TRBJ1-1, with a possible D match to TRBD1 (5 bases). Germline V lookup: CDR1 MDHEN, CDR2 SYDVKM. The CDR3 is 14 residues long. Trimming removed 5 bases from V and 11 bases from J, with 21 bases in between. CDR3 amino acids: CASSPRGGGLDAFF. The CDR3, as DNA: TGTGCCAGCAGTCCCCGGGGGGGAGGCCTAGATGCTTTCTTT.

This clone has a handful of counts. CDR3 DNA sequence: TGCGCCAGCAGCCAGGGACAGGGACTCTACGAGCAGTACTTC. Its translation is CASSQGQGLYEQYF. The chain uses TRBV4-1 and TRBJ2-7; 9 nucleotides agree with TRBD1. Trimming cost V 3 bases and J 3 bases; bases outside gene matches: 3. The CDR3 runs 14 residues. The germline CDR1 and CDR2 sequences are MGHRA and YSYEKL.

This chain links TRBV4-2 with TRBJ2-5; 14 bases align to TRBD2. The CDR3 length is 16 residues. V shed 3 bases and J 4 bases; nucleotides not matched to a gene: 4. The germline gives CDR1 LGHNA, CDR2 YNFKEQ. The CDR3 protein is CASSHSGTSGRETQYF. The CDR3 DNA reads as TGTGCCAGCAGCCATTCGGGGACTAGCGGGAGAGAGACCCAGTACTTC.

The genes are TRBV27 and TRBJ2-3; maybe TRBD1 (5 bases). V lost 4 bases to trimming and J lost 0 bases, with 5 bases between them. The CDR3 is 13 residues long. In germline, CDR1 is MNHEY, CDR2 SMNVEV (reference sequence). The CDR3 protein is CASSSGSTDTQYF. CDR3 in DNA: TGTGCCAGCAGTTCAGGGAGCACAGATACGCAGTATTTT.

The V call is TRBV10-3, the J call TRBJ2-7, with 7 positions matching TRBD1. The CDR3 has 13 amino acids. Germline V gives CDR1 ENHRY, CDR2 SYGVKD. Trimming took 8 bases from V and 3 from J; bases not matched to a gene: 7. CDR3 nucleotide sequence: TGTGCCATCGCAGTCGGACAGGTCTACGAGCAGTACTTC. Amino acids: CAIAVGQVYEQYF.

The chain employs TRBV27 and TRBJ2-1, with D hard to call. V dropped 4 bases and J dropped 4 bases, with 11 bases sitting between them. This CDR3 is built from 14 residues. Germline CDR1 MNHEY, CDR2 SMNVEV (reference sequence). CDR3 nucleotides: TGTGCCAGCAGTTCGCTCCAGACATACAATGAGCAGTTCTTC. Protein sequence: CASSSLQTYNEQFF.

The chain carries TRBV11-1 and TRBJ2-7, with D tentatively TRBD2 (5 bases). This CDR3 comprises 14 residues. Trimming shortened V by 6 bases and J by 4 bases, and 16 bases separated the two germline ends. In germline, CDR1 is SGHAT, CDR2 FQDESV (reference sequence). CDR3 amino acids: CASRNPGLSYEQYF. CDR3 DNA: TGTGCCAGCAGGAACCCGGGATTGTCTTACGAGCAGTACTTC.

This clone was seen a handful of times. This chain uses TRBV7-9 with TRBJ2-5; D call uncertain. CDR1 is SEHNR and CDR2 is FQNEAQ in the germline V gene (reference sequence). V gave up 1 base and J gave up 1 base, with 7 bases separating them. The length of the CDR3 is 14 residues. The DNA for the CDR3 is TGTGCCAGCAGCTTAGGTGTAATCCAAGAGACCCAGTACTTC. Translation: CASSLGVIQETQYF.

The chain joins TRBV7-8 to TRBJ2-5; no firm D call. The J call may be wrong; the DNA end is better matched by TRBJ2-7. Germline V gene data show CDR1 as SGHVS and CDR2 as FQNEAQ. This CDR3 spans 16 amino acids. The CDR3 DNA reads TGTGCCAGCAGCTTAGGTCCCCCACAAGATTACTACGAGCAGTACTTC. It is translated as CASSLGPPQDYYEQYF.

CDR3 sequence (DNA): TGTGCCAGCAGGGGATGGAGGACTTGGTATGGCTACACCTTC. As protein: CASRGWRTWYGYTF. The gene calls are TRBV5-6 and TRBJ1-2; D uncertain. Trimming removed 5 bases from V and 5 bases from J, with 16 bases in between. CDR3 size: 14 residues. The germline CDR1 and CDR2 sequences are SGHDT and YYEEEE. Based on the CDR3 plus reference TRBV5-6 and TRBJ1-2, the full variable domain is DAGVTQSPTHLIKTRGQQVTLRCSPKSGHDTVSWYQQALGQGPQFIFQYYEEEERQRGNFPDRFSGHQFPNYSSELNVNALLLGDSALYLCASRGWRTWYGYTFGSGTRLTVV.

The rearrangement links TRBV5-4 to TRBJ1-1, with unresolved D. The CDR3 sequence is 13 residues long. V was cut by 0 bases and J by 7 bases, with 10 bases left in between. Germline CDR1 is SGHNT and CDR2 is YYREEE (reference sequence). CDR3 sequence: CASSLAPGGEAFF. The CDR3 region has the DNA TGTGCCAGCAGCTTGGCCCCCGGCGGTGAAGCTTTCTTT.

The chain uses TRBV27 and TRBJ2-5; TRBD1 matches at 7 bases. The CDR3 sequence is 15 residues long. From germline, CDR1 is MNHEY and CDR2 SMNVEV (reference sequence). V gave up 1 base and J gave up 6 bases; unmatched junction bases: 8. This CDR3 reads CASSLWTGNWQTQYF. CDR3 nucleotides: TGTGCCAGCAGTTTATGGACAGGAAACTGGCAGACCCAGTACTTC.

The chain links TRBV13 to TRBJ1-2, with TRBD1 as a possible D gene (5 bases). V was pared by 5 bases and J by 8 bases, with 18 bases between. Germline assignment: CDR1 PRHDT and CDR2 FYEKMQ (reference sequence). The CDR3 sequence is 14 residues long. CDR3: CASSARQPPMGYTF. The CDR3 DNA reads TGTGCCAGCAGCGCAAGACAGCCCCCTATGGGCTACACCTTC.

The chain uses TRBV6-5 and TRBJ2-3; maybe TRBD2 (5 bases). V was trimmed by 5 bases and J by 0 bases, leaving 9 bases between them. This CDR3 comprises 14 residues. CDR1 and CDR2 from the germline V gene are MNHEY and SVGAGI. CDR3 in DNA: TGTGCCAGCAGTATACGGGGAAGCACAGATACGCAGTATTTT. Amino acid sequence: CASSIRGSTDTQYF.